In terms of frequency, the clone carrying this TCR beta chain is medium-sized. The read ends 3 residues early relative to the CDR3; the germline J gene fills the gap. These data belong to a study of T cells in women clearing cervical HPV infection. Germline CDR1 SEHNR, CDR2 FQNEAQ (reference sequence). V was pared by 4 bases and J by 2 bases, with 4 bases of the junction left unmatched. This CDR3 is 15 amino acids long. Produced via immunoSEQ multiplex PCR; TCRdb's table is partial and in-frame only. In all, the sample yields tens of thousands of clones. The sequence was obtained from a woman between 18 and 69 years old with a cervical HPV16 infection that either progressed to CIN3+ or cleared (not recorded which). This chain joins TRBV7-9 and TRBJ2-7, with 11 nucleotides matching TRBD2. The sequenced sample consisted of blood buffy coat. CDR3: CASSSTSGGAYEQYF. The CDR3 DNA, read in part, is TGTGCCAGCAGCTCTACTAGCGGGGGAGCCTACGAG. Based on the CDR3 plus reference TRBV7-9 and TRBJ2-7, the full variable domain is DTGVSQNPRHKITKRGQNVTFRCDPISEHNRLYWYRQTLGQGPEFLTYFQNEAQLEKSRLLSDRFSAERPKGSFSTLEIQRTEQGDSAMYLCASSSTSGGAYEQYFGPGTRLTVT.